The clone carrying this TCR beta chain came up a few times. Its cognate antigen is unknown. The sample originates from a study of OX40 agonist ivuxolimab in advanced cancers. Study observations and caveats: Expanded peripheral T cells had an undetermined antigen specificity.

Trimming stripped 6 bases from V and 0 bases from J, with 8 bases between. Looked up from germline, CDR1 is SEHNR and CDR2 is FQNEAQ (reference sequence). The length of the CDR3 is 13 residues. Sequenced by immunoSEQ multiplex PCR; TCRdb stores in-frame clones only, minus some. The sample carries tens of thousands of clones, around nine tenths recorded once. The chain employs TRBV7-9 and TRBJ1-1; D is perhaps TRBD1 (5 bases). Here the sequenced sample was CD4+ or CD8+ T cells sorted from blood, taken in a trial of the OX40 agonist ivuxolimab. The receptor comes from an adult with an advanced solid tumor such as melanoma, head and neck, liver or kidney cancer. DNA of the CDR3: TGTGCCAGCAGACCAGGGCTGAACACTGAAGCTTTCTTT. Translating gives CASRPGLNTEAFF.